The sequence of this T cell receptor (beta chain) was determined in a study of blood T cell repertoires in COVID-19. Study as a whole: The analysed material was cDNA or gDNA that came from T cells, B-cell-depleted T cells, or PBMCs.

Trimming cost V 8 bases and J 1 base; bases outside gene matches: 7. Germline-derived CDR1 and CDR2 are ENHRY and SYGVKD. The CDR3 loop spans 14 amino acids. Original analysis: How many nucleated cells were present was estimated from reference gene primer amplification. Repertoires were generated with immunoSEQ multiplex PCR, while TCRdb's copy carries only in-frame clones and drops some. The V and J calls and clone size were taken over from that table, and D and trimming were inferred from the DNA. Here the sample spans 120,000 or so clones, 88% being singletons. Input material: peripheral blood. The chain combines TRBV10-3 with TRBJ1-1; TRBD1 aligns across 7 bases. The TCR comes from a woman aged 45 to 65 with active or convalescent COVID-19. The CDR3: CAIGDREQNTEAFF. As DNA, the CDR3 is TGTGCCATCGGAGACAGGGAGCAGAACACTGAAGCTTTCTTT.